These T cell receptor beta chains were read from a single sample in a study of T cell repertoires in aging, cancer and after chemotherapy. MiXCR, run by TCRdb on the multiplex PCR reads, gives a single entry per CDR3 protein. This table has some 780 distinct CDR3 sequences, about 30% appearing once. The sample was blood. These receptor sequences come from a human donor with a blood cancer. CDR3s include the opening cysteine and the closing phenylalanine or tryptophan. A D gene is named only where the DNA matches it firmly. Clone size, where shown, is once, few, many, or a class for clones that have expanded.

j_gene	d_gene	abundance	v_gene	CDR3aa	CDR3nt
TRBJ2-7	TRBD1	few	TRBV6-1	CASSRDRASYEQYF	TGTGCCAGCAGCCGGGACAGAGCCTCCTACGAGCAGTACTTC
TRBJ1-2	-	medium-sized	TRBV30	CAWTRQMNYGYTF	TGTGCCTGGACTCGACAGATGAACTATGGCTACACCTTC
TRBJ2-1	TRBD2	medium-sized	TRBV14	CASSRGLAVTNEQFF	TGTGCCAGCAGCCGGGGACTAGCGGTAACCAATGAGCAGTTCTTC
TRBJ1-2	-	medium-sized	TRBV5-5	CASSPFGSYGYTF	TGTGCCAGCAGCCCGTTCGGCTCCTATGGCTACACCTTC
TRBJ2-7	TRBD2	-	TRBV10-3	CAINRGLAGNEQYF	TGTGCCATCAATCGGGGTCTAGCGGGTAACGAGCAGTACTTC
TRBJ2-3	-	large	TRBV18	CASSADQGLADTQYF	TGTGCCAGCTCAGCAGATCAGGGTCTGGCAGATACGCAGTATTTT
TRBJ1-2	-	medium-sized	TRBV19	CASSTRAEGFSYTF	TGTGCCAGTAGTACGCGGGCCGAGGGATTCAGCTACACCTTC
TRBJ2-7	TRBD1	-	TRBV27	CASSLSHPGQGLGQYF	TGTGCCAGCAGTTTATCCCATCCGGGACAGGGGTTAGGGCAGTACTTC
TRBJ2-1	-	-	TRBV5-1	CASSLVSGSNEQFF	TGCGCCAGCAGCTTGGTTTCAGGTTCTAATGAGCAGTTCTTC
TRBJ1-2	-	few	TRBV30	CAWSVLPTDYGYTF	TGTGCCTGGAGTGTACTGCCCACCGACTATGGCTACACCTTC
TRBJ2-7	TRBD1	few	TRBV18	CASSHIRTGSSYEQYF	TGTGCCAGCTCACATATTCGGACAGGGAGCTCCTACGAGCAGTACTTC
TRBJ2-2	-	-	TRBV10-2	CASSERGSRDGELFF	TGCGCCAGCAGTGAGCGAGGATCCAGGGACGGGGAGCTGTTTTTT
TRBJ2-5	TRBD2	few	TRBV15	CATSRDPGLAAQETQYF	TGTGCCACCAGCAGAGATCCCGGGCTAGCGGCACAAGAGACCCAGTACTTC
TRBJ2-1	TRBD2	-	TRBV6-4	CASSPTSGMFYNEQFF	TGTGCCAGCAGTCCGACTAGCGGGATGTTCTACAATGAGCAGTTCTTC
TRBJ2-3	-	-	TRBV20-1	CSARRLVLADTQYF	TGCAGTGCTAGACGACTAGTTTTGGCAGATACGCAGTATTTT
TRBJ2-7	-	-	TRBV15	CATSREGLVGEQYF	TGTGCCACCAGCAGAGAAGGGCTGGTGGGGGAGCAGTACTTC
TRBJ1-2	TRBD1	-	TRBV19	CASIGRGSQDYGYTF	TGTGCCAGTATAGGCAGGGGGAGTCAAGACTATGGCTACACCTTC
TRBJ2-6	-	-	TRBV11-2	CASSPANVLTF	TGTGCCAGCAGCCCTGCCAACGTCCTGACTTTC
TRBJ2-1	-	few	TRBV12-3/TRBV12-4	CASSLGGGQSSYNEQFF	TGTGCCAGCAGTTTAGGTGGGGGGCAGAGCTCCTACAATGAGCAGTTCTTC
TRBJ2-7	-	-	TRBV12-3/TRBV12-4	CASSFQGYYEQYF	TGTGCCAGCAGTTTCCAGGGGTACTACGAGCAGTACTTC
TRBJ1-1	TRBD1	few	TRBV19	CASSIGTAGTEAFF	TGTGCCAGTAGTATCGGGACAGCGGGCACTGAAGCTTTCTTT
TRBJ2-7	-	large	TRBV30	CAWSPTRTYEQYF	TGTGCCTGGAGTCCAACTAGAACCTACGAGCAGTACTTC
TRBJ1-5	TRBD1	medium-sized	TRBV19	CASSIGQGDQPQHF	TGTGCCAGTAGTATCGGACAGGGGGATCAGCCCCAGCATTTT
TRBJ2-7	-	once	TRBV5-1	CASSLDPESYEQYF	TGCGCCAGCAGCTTGGACCCAGAGTCCTACGAGCAGTACTTC
TRBJ1-2	TRBD1	-	TRBV6-8	CASSYQGQGASGYGYTF	TGTGCCAGCAGTTACCAAGGACAGGGGGCGTCAGGTTATGGCTACACCTTC
TRBJ1-2	TRBD1	large	TRBV6-5	CASSLKGQGASGYGYTF	TGTGCCAGCAGCCTTAAGGGACAGGGGGCGTCAGGTTATGGCTACACCTTC